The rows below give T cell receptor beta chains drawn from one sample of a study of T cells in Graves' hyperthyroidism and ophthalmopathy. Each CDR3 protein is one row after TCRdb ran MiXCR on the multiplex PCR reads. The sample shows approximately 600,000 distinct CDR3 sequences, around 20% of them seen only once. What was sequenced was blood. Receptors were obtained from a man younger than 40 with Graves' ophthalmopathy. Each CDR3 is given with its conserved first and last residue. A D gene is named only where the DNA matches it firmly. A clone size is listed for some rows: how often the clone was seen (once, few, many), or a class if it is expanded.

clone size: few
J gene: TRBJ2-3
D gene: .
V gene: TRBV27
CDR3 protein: CASSTIRDSTDTQYF
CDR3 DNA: TGTGCCAGCAGTACAATCCGGGACTCCACAGATACGCAGTATTTT

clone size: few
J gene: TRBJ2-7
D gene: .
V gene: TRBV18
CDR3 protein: CASSRGASEQYF
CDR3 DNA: TGTGCCAGCTCACGTGGGGCGAGCGAGCAGTACTTC

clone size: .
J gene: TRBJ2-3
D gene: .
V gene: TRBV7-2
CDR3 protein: CASSQLGAKDTQYF
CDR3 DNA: TGTGCCAGCAGCCAACTAGGGGCTAAAGATACGCAGTATTTT

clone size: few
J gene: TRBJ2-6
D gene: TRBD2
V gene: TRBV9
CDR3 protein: CASSVSGRAKGSGANVLTF
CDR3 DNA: TGTGCCAGCAGCGTTTCGGGGAGGGCAAAGGGCTCTGGGGCCAACGTCCTGACTTTC

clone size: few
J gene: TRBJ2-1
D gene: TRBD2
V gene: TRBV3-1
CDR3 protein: CASSQFLSGSRFF
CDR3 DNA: TGTGCCAGCAGCCAATTCCTTAGCGGGAGCAGGTTCTTC

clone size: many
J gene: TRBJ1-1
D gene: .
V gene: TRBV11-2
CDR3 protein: CASSSIGDAAYTEAFF
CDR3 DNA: TGTGCCAGCAGCTCCATTGGGGACGCGGCGTACACTGAAGCTTTCTTT

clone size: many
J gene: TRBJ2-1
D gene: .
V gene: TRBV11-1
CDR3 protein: CASSPRVEVNEQFF
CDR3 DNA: TGTGCCAGCAGCCCGAGAGTGGAAGTTAATGAGCAGTTCTTC

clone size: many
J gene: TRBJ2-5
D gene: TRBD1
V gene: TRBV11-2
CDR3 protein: CASSAIGGTGGLETQYF
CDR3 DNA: TGTGCCAGCAGCGCGATCGGTGGGACAGGGGGTTTAGAGACCCAGTACTTC

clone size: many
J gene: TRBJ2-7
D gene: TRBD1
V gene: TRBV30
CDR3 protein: CAYNQGAEQYF
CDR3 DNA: TGTGCCTATAATCAGGGGGCCGAGCAGTACTTC

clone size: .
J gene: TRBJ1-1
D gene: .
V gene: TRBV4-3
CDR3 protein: CASSQEGHATTEAFF
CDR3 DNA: TGCGCCAGCAGCCAAGAGGGTCACGCTACCACTGAAGCTTTCTTT

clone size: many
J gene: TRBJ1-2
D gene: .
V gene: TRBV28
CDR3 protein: CASSLKGGAGYGYTF
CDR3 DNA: TGTGCCAGCAGTTTGAAGGGGGGTGCAGGTTATGGCTACACCTTC

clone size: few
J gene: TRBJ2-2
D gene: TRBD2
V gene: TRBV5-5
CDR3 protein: CASSPPGLAGVWELFF
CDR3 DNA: TGTGCCAGCAGCCCCCCGGGACTAGCGGGAGTCTGGGAGCTGTTTTTT

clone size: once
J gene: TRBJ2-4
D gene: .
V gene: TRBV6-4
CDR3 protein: CASPRNIQYF
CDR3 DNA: TGTGCCAGCCCGAGAAACATTCAGTACTTC

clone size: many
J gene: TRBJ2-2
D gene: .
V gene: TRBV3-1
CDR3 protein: CASSQDTGTGELFF
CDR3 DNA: TGTGCCAGCAGCCAAGACACGGGTACCGGGGAGCTGTTTTTT

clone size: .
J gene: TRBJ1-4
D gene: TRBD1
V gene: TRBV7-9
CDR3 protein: CASSLAATGRMPNEKLFF
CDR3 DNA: TGTGCCAGCAGCTTAGCTGCGACAGGGCGCATGCCTAATGAAAAACTGTTTTTT

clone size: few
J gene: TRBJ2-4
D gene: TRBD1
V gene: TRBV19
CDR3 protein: CASSASGTGFRSQYF
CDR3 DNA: TGTGCCAGTAGTGCCTCCGGGACAGGGTTTCGTTCTCAGTACTTC

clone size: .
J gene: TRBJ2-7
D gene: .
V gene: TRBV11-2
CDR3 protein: CASSLRNSDRLSGGTYEQYF
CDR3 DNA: TGTGCCAGCAGCTTAAGAAACTCGGACAGGCTATCGGGGGGAACCTACGAGCAGTACTTC

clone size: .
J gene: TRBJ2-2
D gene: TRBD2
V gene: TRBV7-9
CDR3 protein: CASLRLAENTGELFF
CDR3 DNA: TGTGCCAGCTTGCGACTAGCAGAGAACACCGGGGAGCTGTTTTTT

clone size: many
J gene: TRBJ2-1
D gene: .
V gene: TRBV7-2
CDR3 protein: CASSLSGATYNEQFF
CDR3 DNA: TGTGCCAGCAGCTTATCAGGGGCCACCTACAATGAGCAGTTCTTC

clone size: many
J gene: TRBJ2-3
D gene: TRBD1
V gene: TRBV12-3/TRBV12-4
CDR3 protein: CASIDRASTDTQYF
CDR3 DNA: TGTGCCAGCATCGACAGGGCCAGCACAGATACGCAGTATTTT

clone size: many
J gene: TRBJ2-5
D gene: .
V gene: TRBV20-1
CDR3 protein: CSARRGLQETQYF
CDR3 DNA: TGCAGCGCGAGGCGCGGACTTCAAGAGACCCAGTACTTC

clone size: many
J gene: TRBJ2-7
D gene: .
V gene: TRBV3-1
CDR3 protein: CASSQGTRGRYEQYF
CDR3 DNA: TGTGCCAGCAGCCAAGGGACCCGGGGGAGGTACGAGCAGTACTTC

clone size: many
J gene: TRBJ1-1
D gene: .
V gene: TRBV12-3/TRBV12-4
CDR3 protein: CASSLGHNTEAFF
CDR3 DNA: TGTGCCAGCAGTTTGGGACACAACACTGAAGCTTTCTTT

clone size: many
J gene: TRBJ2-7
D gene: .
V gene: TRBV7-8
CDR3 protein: CASSPGVAAFSYEQYF
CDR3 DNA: TGTGCCAGCAGCCCAGGGGTAGCGGCCTTCTCCTACGAGCAGTACTTC

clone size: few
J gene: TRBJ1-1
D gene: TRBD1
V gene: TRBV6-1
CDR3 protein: CASTGQGETEAFF
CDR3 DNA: TGTGCCAGCACCGGACAGGGGGAGACTGAAGCTTTCTTT

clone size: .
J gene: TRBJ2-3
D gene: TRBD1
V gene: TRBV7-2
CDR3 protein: CASSRAGDSTQYF
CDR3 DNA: TGTGCCAGCAGCCGCGCCGGGGACAGTACGCAGTATTTT

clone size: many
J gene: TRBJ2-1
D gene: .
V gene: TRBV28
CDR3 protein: CASAVLPTGEQFF
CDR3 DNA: TGTGCCAGCGCCGTGTTACCTACTGGTGAGCAGTTCTTC

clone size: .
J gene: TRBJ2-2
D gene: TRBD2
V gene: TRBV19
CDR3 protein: CASSIGGLAANTGELFF
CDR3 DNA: TGTGCCAGTAGTATAGGAGGACTAGCGGCGAACACCGGGGAGCTGTTTTTT

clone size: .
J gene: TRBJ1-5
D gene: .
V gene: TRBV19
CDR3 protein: CASSMLYPAVEDQPQHF
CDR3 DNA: TGTGCCAGTAGTATGTTGTATCCAGCAGTCGAGGATCAGCCCCAGCATTTT

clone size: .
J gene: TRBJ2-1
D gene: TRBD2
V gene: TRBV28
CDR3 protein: CASSSGTSEAYNEQFF
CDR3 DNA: TGTGCCAGCAGTTCCGGGACTAGCGAAGCCTACAATGAGCAGTTCTTC

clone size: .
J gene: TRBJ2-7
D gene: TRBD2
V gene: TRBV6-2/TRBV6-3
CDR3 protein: CASSYRSSGSNEQYF
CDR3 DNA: TGTGCCAGCAGTTACCGGTCTAGCGGGAGCAACGAGCAGTACTTC

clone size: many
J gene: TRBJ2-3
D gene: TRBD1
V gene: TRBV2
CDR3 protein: CASSEIGQGRDTQYF
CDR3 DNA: TGTGCCAGCAGTGAGATCGGACAGGGGAGGGATACGCAGTATTTT

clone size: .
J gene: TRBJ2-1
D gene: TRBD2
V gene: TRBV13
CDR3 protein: CASSLGVSGRWDEQFF
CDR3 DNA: TGTGCCAGCAGCTTAGGGGTTAGCGGGAGATGGGATGAGCAGTTCTTC

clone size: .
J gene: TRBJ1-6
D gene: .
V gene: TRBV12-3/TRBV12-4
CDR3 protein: CASRRGNSPLHF
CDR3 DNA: TGTGCCAGCAGGCGGGGGAATTCACCCCTCCACTTT

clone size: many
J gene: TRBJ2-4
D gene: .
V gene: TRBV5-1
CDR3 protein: CASSLGAEAKNIQYF
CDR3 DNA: TGCGCCAGCAGCTTGGGGGCGGAGGCCAAAAACATTCAGTACTTC

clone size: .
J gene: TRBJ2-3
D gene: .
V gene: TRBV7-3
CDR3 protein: CASSLRLGDSDTQYF
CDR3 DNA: TGTGCCAGCAGCTTAAGGCTAGGGGATTCAGATACGCAGTATTTT

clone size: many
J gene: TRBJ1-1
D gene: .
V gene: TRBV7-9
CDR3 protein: CASSPPSASTEAFF
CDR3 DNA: TGTGCCAGCAGCCCACCAAGCGCGTCCACTGAAGCTTTCTTT

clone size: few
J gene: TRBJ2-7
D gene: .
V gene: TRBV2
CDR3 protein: CASSEGSVSSYEQYF
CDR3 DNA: TGTGCCAGCAGTGAAGGCAGCGTGAGCTCCTACGAGCAGTACTTC

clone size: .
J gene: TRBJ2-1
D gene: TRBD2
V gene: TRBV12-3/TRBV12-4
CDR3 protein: CASSLELLLAGGFYNEQFF
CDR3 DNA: TGTGCCAGCAGTTTAGAGTTGCTGCTAGCGGGAGGATTTTACAATGAGCAGTTCTTC

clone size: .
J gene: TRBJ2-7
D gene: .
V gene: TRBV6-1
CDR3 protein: CASSPSGTSSYKQYF
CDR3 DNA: TGTGCCAGCAGTCCCTCCGGGACCAGCTCCTACAAGCAGTACTTC

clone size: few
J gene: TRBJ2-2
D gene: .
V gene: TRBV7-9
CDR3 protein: CASSLVAVLRVYTGELFF
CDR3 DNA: TGTGCCAGCAGCTTAGTGGCTGTTTTGCGGGTGTACACCGGGGAGCTGTTTTTT

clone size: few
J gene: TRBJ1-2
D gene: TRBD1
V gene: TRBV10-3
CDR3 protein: CAISARGQEYGYTF
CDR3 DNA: TGTGCCATCAGTGCTAGGGGGCAGGAATATGGCTACACCTTC

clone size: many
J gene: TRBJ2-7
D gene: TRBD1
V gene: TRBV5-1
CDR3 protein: CASSLGTGISYEQYF
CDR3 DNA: TGCGCCAGCAGCTTGGGGACAGGGATTTCCTACGAGCAGTACTTC

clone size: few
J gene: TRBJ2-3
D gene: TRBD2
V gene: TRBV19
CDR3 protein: CASSPREGRADTQYF
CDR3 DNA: TGTGCCAGTAGTCCAAGGGAGGGGCGAGCAGATACGCAGTATTTT

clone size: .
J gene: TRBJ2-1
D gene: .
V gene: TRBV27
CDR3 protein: CASSLLAPTNEQFF
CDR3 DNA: TGTGCCAGCAGTTTATTGGCTCCCACCAATGAGCAGTTCTTC